The rows below give T cell receptor beta chains drawn from one sample of a study of blood T cell repertoires in COVID-19. TCRdb's copy holds only in-frame clones and misses some; the assay was immunoSEQ multiplex PCR. The profile covers about 670,000 clones, with approximately 90% appearing a single time and about 0.24% taken by the ten largest. Sequencing was done on a sample of peripheral blood. Every receptor here comes from a woman aged 18-29 years with acute or convalescent COVID-19. Both conserved end residues are part of each CDR3. The order of the fields is CDR3 protein, CDR3 DNA, clone size, D gene, V gene, J gene. D genes are given only for firm matches. Expanded clones get a size class; other rows say once, few or many, or leave the size out.

cdr3_aa: CASSQSRGYNQPQHF; cdr3_nt: TGCGCCAGCAGTCAATCGCGGGGGTACAATCAGCCCCAGCATTTT; clone_size: .; d_call: .; v_call: TRBV23-1; j_call: TRBJ1-5
cdr3_aa: CASSYSIRGQPQHF; cdr3_nt: TGTGCCAGCAGTTACTCGATCAGGGGTCAGCCCCAGCATTTT; clone_size: .; d_call: .; v_call: TRBV6-2/TRBV6-3; j_call: TRBJ1-5
cdr3_aa: CASSRRGQGDTEAFF; cdr3_nt: TGTGCCAGCAGCCGTCGGGGACAGGGTGACACTGAAGCTTTCTTT; clone_size: .; d_call: TRBD1; v_call: TRBV6-5; j_call: TRBJ1-1
cdr3_aa: CASSPGEAGELFF; cdr3_nt: TGTGCCAGCAGTCCCGGGGAGGCCGGGGAGCTGTTTTTT; clone_size: .; d_call: .; v_call: TRBV12-3/TRBV12-4; j_call: TRBJ2-2
cdr3_aa: CSVVQGAYEQYF; cdr3_nt: TGCAGCGTTGTACAGGGGGCCTACGAGCAGTACTTC; clone_size: once; d_call: TRBD1; v_call: TRBV29-1; j_call: TRBJ2-7
cdr3_aa: CASSHRGEAFF; cdr3_nt: TGTGCCAGCAGCCACCGGGGGGAAGCTTTCTTT; clone_size: .; d_call: .; v_call: TRBV3-1/TRBV3-2; j_call: TRBJ1-1
cdr3_aa: CASLTGGHTEAFF; cdr3_nt: TGTGCCAGCCTCACAGGGGGTCACACTGAAGCTTTCTTT; clone_size: .; d_call: TRBD1; v_call: TRBV19; j_call: TRBJ1-1
cdr3_aa: CASSQDGRGRWGYTF; cdr3_nt: TGCGCCAGCAGCCAAGATGGCAGGGGGCGTTGGGGCTACACCTTC; clone_size: .; d_call: TRBD1; v_call: TRBV4-3; j_call: TRBJ1-2
cdr3_aa: CASSFWHRRLNEQFF; cdr3_nt: TGCGCCAGCAGTTTTTGGCACAGGAGACTCAATGAGCAGTTCTTC; clone_size: .; d_call: .; v_call: TRBV10-1; j_call: TRBJ2-1
cdr3_aa: CASSLTFRTGRSRDTQYF; cdr3_nt: TGCGCCAGCAGCTTGACCTTTCGGACAGGGAGGAGCAGAGATACGCAGTATTTT; clone_size: .; d_call: TRBD1; v_call: TRBV5-1; j_call: TRBJ2-3
cdr3_aa: CASSLRRGQTETFF; cdr3_nt: TGTGCCAGCAGCCTCCGGAGGGGGCAAACTGAAACTTTCTTT; clone_size: once; d_call: TRBD1; v_call: TRBV7-9; j_call: TRBJ1-1
cdr3_aa: CASSLTGGQTQYF; cdr3_nt: TGTGCCAGCAGTTTAACAGGGGGACAGACCCAGTACTTC; clone_size: once; d_call: TRBD1; v_call: TRBV28; j_call: TRBJ2-5
cdr3_aa: CASTPPGSGNTIYF; cdr3_nt: TGTGCCAGCACCCCCCCCGGGTCTGGAAACACCATATATTTT; clone_size: .; d_call: .; v_call: TRBV7-2; j_call: TRBJ1-3
cdr3_aa: CASRYRGPYSNQPQHF; cdr3_nt: TGTGCCAGCAGGTACAGGGGGCCCTATAGCAATCAGCCCCAGCATTTT; clone_size: .; d_call: TRBD1; v_call: TRBV7-2; j_call: TRBJ1-5
cdr3_aa: CARSFARTSGGRGDTQYF; cdr3_nt: TGTGCCAGAAGCTTTGCGAGGACTAGCGGGGGGCGAGGAGATACGCAGTATTTT; clone_size: .; d_call: TRBD2; v_call: TRBV5-3; j_call: TRBJ2-3
cdr3_aa: CASRNSGVYEQYF; cdr3_nt: TGTGCCAGCAGGAATAGCGGGGTTTACGAGCAGTACTTC; clone_size: .; d_call: TRBD2; v_call: TRBV2; j_call: TRBJ2-7
cdr3_aa: CASSQETVFGNTEAFF; cdr3_nt: TGTGCCAGCAGCCAGGAGACAGTCTTTGGGAACACTGAAGCTTTCTTT; clone_size: .; d_call: .; v_call: TRBV3-1/TRBV3-2; j_call: TRBJ1-1
cdr3_aa: CASSALAGPFDNEQFF; cdr3_nt: TGTGCCAGCAGCGCCTTAGCGGGTCCCTTTGACAATGAGCAGTTCTTC; clone_size: .; d_call: TRBD2; v_call: TRBV9; j_call: TRBJ2-1
cdr3_aa: CASSQDREYSPLHF; cdr3_nt: TGCGCCAGCAGCCAAGATCGGGAGTATTCACCCCTCCACTTT; clone_size: .; d_call: .; v_call: TRBV4-3; j_call: TRBJ1-6
cdr3_aa: CASSLGGGQTQYF; cdr3_nt: TGTGCCAGCAGTTTAGGGGGGGGCCAGACCCAGTACTTC; clone_size: .; d_call: .; v_call: TRBV12-3/TRBV12-4; j_call: TRBJ2-5
cdr3_aa: CASSEVARGTEAFF; cdr3_nt: TGTGCCAGCAGTGAAGTGGCCCGGGGGACTGAAGCTTTCTTT; clone_size: .; d_call: .; v_call: TRBV2; j_call: TRBJ1-1
cdr3_aa: CASSRPRAGANVLTF; cdr3_nt: TGTGCCAGCAGCCGCCCCAGGGCTGGGGCCAACGTCCTGACTTTC; clone_size: .; d_call: .; v_call: TRBV5-6; j_call: TRBJ2-6
cdr3_aa: CASGTGPNTEAFF; cdr3_nt: TGTGCCAGCGGAACAGGGCCCAACACTGAAGCTTTCTTT; clone_size: .; d_call: .; v_call: TRBV19; j_call: TRBJ1-1
cdr3_aa: CASSPTGVGVSPNTGELFF; cdr3_nt: TGTGCCAGCAGCCCAACCGGGGTGGGTGTCAGCCCGAACACCGGGGAGCTGTTTTTT; clone_size: .; d_call: .; v_call: TRBV9; j_call: TRBJ2-2
cdr3_aa: CASSIGPTGPLSF; cdr3_nt: TGTGCCAGTAGTATAGGGCCGACAGGTCCCCTGTCCTTC; clone_size: once; d_call: .; v_call: TRBV19; j_call: TRBJ1-2
cdr3_aa: CASSLSNWNTEAFF; cdr3_nt: TGTGCCAGCAGCTTATCGAACTGGAACACTGAAGCTTTCTTT; clone_size: .; d_call: .; v_call: TRBV7-2; j_call: TRBJ1-1
cdr3_aa: CSVELRYEQYF; cdr3_nt: TGCAGCGTTGAATTGAGGTACGAGCAGTACTTC; clone_size: .; d_call: .; v_call: TRBV29-1; j_call: TRBJ2-7
cdr3_aa: CSVEEETGKTEAFF; cdr3_nt: TGCAGCGTTGAAGAAGAGACAGGGAAGACTGAAGCTTTCTTT; clone_size: .; d_call: TRBD1; v_call: TRBV29-1; j_call: TRBJ1-1
cdr3_aa: CASSVGQGINQPQHF; cdr3_nt: TGTGCCAGCAGCGTAGGACAAGGAATAAATCAGCCCCAGCATTTT; clone_size: .; d_call: .; v_call: TRBV9; j_call: TRBJ1-5
cdr3_aa: CASSLGDRVDSNQPQHF; cdr3_nt: TGTGCCAGCAGCTTGGGGGACAGGGTCGATAGCAATCAGCCCCAGCATTTT; clone_size: .; d_call: TRBD1; v_call: TRBV5-6; j_call: TRBJ1-5
cdr3_aa: CASSPGTGGLREQFF; cdr3_nt: TGCGCCAGCAGCCCAGGGACAGGGGGATTACGTGAGCAGTTCTTC; clone_size: .; d_call: TRBD1; v_call: TRBV4-3; j_call: TRBJ2-1
cdr3_aa: CASSYSNLGTDTQYF; cdr3_nt: TGTGCCAGCAGTTACTCTAATTTAGGCACAGATACGCAGTATTTT; clone_size: .; d_call: .; v_call: TRBV6-2/TRBV6-3; j_call: TRBJ2-3
cdr3_aa: CASGSTGTPSSYNEQFF; cdr3_nt: TGTGCTAGTGGCTCCACCGGGACACCTAGCTCCTACAATGAGCAGTTCTTC; clone_size: .; d_call: .; v_call: TRBV12-5; j_call: TRBJ2-1
cdr3_aa: CASRGQWNTEAFF; cdr3_nt: TGTGCCAGCAGGGGACAGTGGAACACTGAAGCTTTCTTT; clone_size: .; d_call: TRBD1; v_call: TRBV12-3/TRBV12-4; j_call: TRBJ1-1
cdr3_aa: CASSAGTGSYEQYF; cdr3_nt: TGTGCCAGCAGCGCCGGGACAGGGTCCTACGAGCAGTACTTC; clone_size: .; d_call: TRBD1; v_call: TRBV7-3; j_call: TRBJ2-7
cdr3_aa: CASSVTPGSGDPMGTQYF; cdr3_nt: TGTGCCAGCAGCGTGACACCGGGGAGCGGGGATCCCATGGGTACGCAGTATTTT; clone_size: .; d_call: TRBD2; v_call: TRBV9; j_call: TRBJ2-3
cdr3_aa: CASRYDTSYGYTF; cdr3_nt: TGTGCCAGCAGATACGACACGTCGTATGGCTACACCTTC; clone_size: .; d_call: .; v_call: TRBV2; j_call: TRBJ1-2
cdr3_aa: CSVTGGNNQPQHF; cdr3_nt: TGCAGTGTTACAGGGGGAAACAATCAGCCCCAGCATTTT; clone_size: .; d_call: TRBD1; v_call: TRBV29-1; j_call: TRBJ1-5
cdr3_aa: CASSQPIYGGIYKAFF; cdr3_nt: TGTGCCAGCAGCCAACCAATTTACGGGGGAATATACAAAGCTTTCTTT; clone_size: .; d_call: .; v_call: TRBV11-2; j_call: TRBJ1-1
cdr3_aa: CASSVGQGINTIYF; cdr3_nt: TGTGCCAGCAGCGTAGGACAGGGGATAAACACCATATATTTT; clone_size: .; d_call: TRBD1; v_call: TRBV9; j_call: TRBJ1-3
cdr3_aa: CASSLPPDTYNSPLHF; cdr3_nt: TGCGCCAGCAGCCTCCCACCGGACACCTATAATTCACCCCTCCACTTT; clone_size: .; d_call: .; v_call: TRBV4-1; j_call: TRBJ1-6
cdr3_aa: CASSLGRQGVYTF; cdr3_nt: TGTGCCAGCAGCTTAGGACGACAGGGGGTATACACCTTC; clone_size: .; d_call: TRBD1; v_call: TRBV7-2; j_call: TRBJ1-2
cdr3_aa: CASRQNTEAFF; cdr3_nt: TGTGCCAGTAGACAGAACACTGAAGCTTTCTTT; clone_size: .; d_call: .; v_call: TRBV19; j_call: TRBJ1-1
cdr3_aa: CASSFGTSYEQFF; cdr3_nt: TGTGCCAGCAGCTTCGGGACTAGTTATGAGCAGTTCTTC; clone_size: .; d_call: TRBD2; v_call: TRBV7-3; j_call: TRBJ2-1
cdr3_aa: CASSQDYDSTQETQYF; cdr3_nt: TGTGCCAGCAGCCAAGATTATGACAGCACCCAAGAGACCCAGTACTTC; clone_size: .; d_call: .; v_call: TRBV4-2; j_call: TRBJ2-5